This entry describes one T cell receptor beta chain. Its target is not known. Sequenced by immunoSEQ multiplex PCR; TCRdb stores in-frame clones only, minus some. Of hundreds of thousands of clones in the sample, about two thirds were seen once. This record belongs to a study of shared clonotypes between healthy human individuals. The overall study: Contributing individuals were a couple of females and a few males aged 18 to 49. Study conclusions and caveats: Only blood underwent sampling, and tissue repertoires likely differ.

The germline gives CDR1 SNHLY, CDR2 FYNNEI. This CDR3 has 14 residues. Trimming took 4 bases from V and 5 from J, leaving 13 bases between them. The chain employs TRBV2 and TRBJ2-3; possibly TRBD2 for D (6 bases). The specimen sequenced was memory CD4+ T cells sorted from blood. As to subset: CD45RA-negative fraction. The origin of this receptor is a young woman in good health. CDR3 in DNA: TGTGCCAGCAGTGTAACGGGGGTAGGAGATACGCAGTATTTT. This encodes CASSVTGVGDTQYF.